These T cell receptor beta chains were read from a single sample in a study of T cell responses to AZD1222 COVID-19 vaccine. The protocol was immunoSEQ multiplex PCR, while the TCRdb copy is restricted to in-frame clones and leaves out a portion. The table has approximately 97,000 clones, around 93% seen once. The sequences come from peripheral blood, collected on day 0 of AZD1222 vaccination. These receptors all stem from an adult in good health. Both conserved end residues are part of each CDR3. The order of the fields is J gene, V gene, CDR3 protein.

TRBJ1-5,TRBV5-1,CASSLEGYQPQHF
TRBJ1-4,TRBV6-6,CASTLAATNEKLFF
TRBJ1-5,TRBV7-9,CASSPTGNQPQHF
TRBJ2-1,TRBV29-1,CSVDLVANEQFF
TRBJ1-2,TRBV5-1,CASSLLTGALDYGYTF
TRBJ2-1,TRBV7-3,CASSLTWQSNNEQFF
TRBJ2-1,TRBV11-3,CASSISGGLAGANEQFF
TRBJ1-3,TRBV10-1,CASSLGNSGNTIYF
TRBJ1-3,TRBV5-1,CASSPDKRNTIYF
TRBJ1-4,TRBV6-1,CASSEVEKLFF
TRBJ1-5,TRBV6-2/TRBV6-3,CASSYSIRSQPQHF
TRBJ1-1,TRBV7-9,CASSRTGGDTEAFF
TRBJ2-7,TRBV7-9,CASSTSAGGGYEQYF
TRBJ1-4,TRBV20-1,CSASMAAATNEKLFF
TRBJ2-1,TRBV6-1,CASTLAGGINEQFF
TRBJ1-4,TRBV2,CASSTVTGIDEKLFF
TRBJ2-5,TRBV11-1,CASSLAGGKETQYF
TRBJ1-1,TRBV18,CASSPSAVAEAFF
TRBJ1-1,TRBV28,CASSTPGLMNTEAFF
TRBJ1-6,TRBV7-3,CASSLGDNSPLHF
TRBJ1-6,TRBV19,CASSINRGDSPLHF
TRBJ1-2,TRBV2,CASERLGYTF
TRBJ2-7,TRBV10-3,CAISGGVLAGPVSYEQYF
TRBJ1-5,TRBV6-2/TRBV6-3,CASSLGSNQPQHF
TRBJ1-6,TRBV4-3,CASRRGYTHNSPLHF
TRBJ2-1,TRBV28,CASSFRAHRDEQFF
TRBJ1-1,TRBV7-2,CASSTYRDIGTEAFF
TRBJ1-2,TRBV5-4,CASTQGGGDYGYTF
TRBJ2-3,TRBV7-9,CASSYWALRGGDTQYF
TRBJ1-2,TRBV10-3,CAISESGVEGYTF
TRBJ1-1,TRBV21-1,CASSRHRELNTEAFF
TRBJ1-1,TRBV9,CASSTGKGYTEAFF
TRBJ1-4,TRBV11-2,CASSSDRGLGEKLFF
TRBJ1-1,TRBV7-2,CASSLVGQGSTEAFF
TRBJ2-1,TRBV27,CASSLKDRGRHEQFF
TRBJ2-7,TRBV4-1,CASSQDPRGGYEQYF
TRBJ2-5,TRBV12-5,CASGLGGDRETQYF
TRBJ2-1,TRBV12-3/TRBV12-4,CASSLTGPNEQFF
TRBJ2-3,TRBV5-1,CASSSPGLAEYTDTQYF
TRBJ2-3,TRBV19,CASRGSGTDTQYF
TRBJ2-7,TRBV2,CASRWRTTYEQYF
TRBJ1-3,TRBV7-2,CASSLSFSGNTIYF
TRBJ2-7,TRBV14,CASSLQGVGAYEQYF
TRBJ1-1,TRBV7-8,CASSSSGTQNTEAFF
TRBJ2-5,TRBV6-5,CASSPGLAQETQYF
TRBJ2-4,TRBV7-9,CASSFTDAHFQYF
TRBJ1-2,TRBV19,CASSPRQPGYTF
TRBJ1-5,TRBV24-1,CATSDLRTEVRNQPQHF
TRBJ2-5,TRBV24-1,CATSAWTGGRETQYF
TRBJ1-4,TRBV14,CASMKEEGTGFATNEKLFF
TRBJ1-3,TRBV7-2,CASSSSGHTIYF
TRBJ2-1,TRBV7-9,CASSLGQTSGGDYEQFF
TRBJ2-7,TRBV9,CASSSVRAGMSYEQYF
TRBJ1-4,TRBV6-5,CASREGPANEKLFF
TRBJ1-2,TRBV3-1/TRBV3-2,CASSQALYGYTF
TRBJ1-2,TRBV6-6,CASSRPSNYGYTF
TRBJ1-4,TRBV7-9,CASKPTGGIDKLFF
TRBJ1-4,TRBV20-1,CSASSNEKLFF
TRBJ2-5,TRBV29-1,CSVEARGRALETQYF
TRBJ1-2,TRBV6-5,CASSYGRVNYGYTF